Sequencing of this TCR beta chain was carried out in a study of cytomegalovirus exposure and HLA in healthy donors. Study background: As released early, the data held approximately 80 million unique TCRs from HLA-typed donors. Study outcomes and limitations: Highly shared sequence variants in one cluster were likely a sequencing artifact. Per a later analysis, HLA-associated TCR beta chains showed more clonal expansion than other, equally common TCR beta chains.

With 60 Vbeta and 13 Jbeta primers, the PCR was carried out. The data were produced by immunoSEQ multiplex PCR, yet TCRdb's version contains in-frame clones alone and is incomplete. The sample carries under 200,000 clones, about four fifths recorded once. As concerns this clone: Its antigen is as yet unknown.

The CDR3 is 16 residues long. Trimming stripped 4 bases from V and 0 bases from J, with 13 bases between. The germline V gene encodes CDR1 LGHNA and CDR2 YNFKEQ. The gene calls are TRBV4-2 and TRBJ1-3; maybe TRBD1 (6 bases). The receptor was isolated from a male donor in good health and CMV-seropositive. Sequencing was carried out using PBMCs. This CDR3 is CASSPPGAPSGNTIYF. DNA for the CDR3: TGTGCCAGCAGCCCACCAGGGGCACCCTCTGGAAACACCATATATTTT.